This T cell receptor (beta chain) is drawn from a study of shared clonotypes between healthy human individuals. General study results and limits: On the whole, naive subsets had larger estimated richness than memory subsets had. Represented diversity, genetic and exposure-history alike, was limited by few donors.

The V and J ends lost 3 bases and 9 bases, in that order; junction bases with no gene match: 10. The germline V gene encodes CDR1 GTSNPN and CDR2 SVGIG (reference sequence). The CDR3 has 15 residues. Each sorted subset replicate got 200 ng genomic DNA, about 33,000 genomes. Per the original methods: ImmunoSEQ gave junction-only sequences without quality scores, so filtering differed. TCRdb keeps only in-frame clones here, not all; method: immunoSEQ multiplex PCR. Clone size and the V and J calls come from that table; the DNA yielded D and trimming. The table has about 2.4 million clones, roughly 93% seen once. About this clone itself: Its target is not known.

The receptor's source is a young man in good health. Some clones in this sample may be carry-over from other donors' samples. This chain links TRBV30 with TRBJ2-5; 13 bases agree with TRBD2. Sequences were obtained from naive CD4+ T cells from PBMCs. Stated subset: CD45RA+ positively selected. The CDR3 nucleotides are TGTGCCTGGAGCCCTCCGACTAGCGGGAGGTTGTCCCAGTACTTC. Its translation is CAWSPPTSGRLSQYF.